Below are 5 T cell receptor beta chains sequenced from a single sample in a study of control samples from healthy donors and cancer patients. Some clones are missing from TCRdb's copy, which holds only in-frame ones; the method was immunoSEQ multiplex PCR. Among about 90,000 clones listed, around nine tenths were seen once. Sequenced sample: blood. Source of these receptors: a woman under 30 in good health.

V usage is TRBV7-6 and J usage is TRBJ1-4; D call uncertain. The V end lost 4 bases, the J end lost 2 bases, and 14 bases lay between the germline ends. CDR3 length equals 16 residues. In germline, CDR1 is SGHVS, CDR2 FNYEAQ. The CDR3 nucleotides read TGTGCCAGCAGCTGGGAGAGAGGTGGGACTAATGAAAAACTGTTTTTT. Its protein product is CASSWERGGTNEKLFF.

V gene TRBV2 combines with J gene TRBJ2-1; TRBD2 matches 8 bases. J gave up 9 bases and V 6 bases, and 7 bases lay outside the gene matches. The CDR3 covers 13 residues. Germline loops: CDR1 SNHLY, CDR2 FYNNEI. The CDR3 DNA reads TGTGCCAGCAGCGGGGGGGCCTTTGGTGAGCAGTTCTTC. It encodes CASSGGAFGEQFF.

The rearrangement links TRBV5-1 to TRBJ2-2, with D possibly TRBD1 on 6 matching bases. This CDR3 has 15 amino acids. Trimming removed 6 bases from V and 6 bases from J, with 18 bases in between. CDR1 and CDR2 (germline): SGHRS, YFSETQ. CDR3: CASNPVNTGPGELFF. The CDR3 coding sequence is TGCGCCAGCAACCCGGTAAACACAGGGCCCGGGGAGCTGTTTTTT.

The genes are TRBV28 and TRBJ2-2; 8 bases match TRBD2. CDR1 MDHEN and CDR2 SYDVKM come from the germline V gene. The length of the CDR3 is 15 residues. V shed 8 bases and J 3 bases; nucleotides not matched to a gene: 8. CDR3 in amino acids: CASSPGGFDTGELFF. DNA for the CDR3: TGTGCCAGCTCCCCGGGGGGGTTCGACACCGGGGAGCTGTTTTTT.

The chain couples TRBV3-1 (or the pseudogene TRBV3-2) to TRBJ2-1; D not resolved. Germline V CDR1 and CDR2: LGHDT, YNNKEL (reference sequence). Trimming removed 4 bases at V and 3 bases at J, with 10 bases between. The CDR3 sequence is 14 residues long. DNA for the CDR3: TGTGCCAGCAGCCCGATGCCCAGCTACAATGAGCAGTTCTTC. This sequence encodes CASSPMPSYNEQFF.